This T cell receptor (beta chain) was identified during a study of cytomegalovirus exposure and HLA in healthy donors. Study-wide points: Associated with HLA alleles at 0.05 false discovery rate in a later analysis were 15,000 to 20,000 TCR beta sequences.

Note on this clone: The antigen remains unidentified.

PCR employed 60 Vbeta and 13 Jbeta primers. The protocol was immunoSEQ multiplex PCR, while the TCRdb copy is restricted to in-frame clones and leaves out a portion. The sample has approximately 88,000 clones; about four fifths are singletons. The source of this sequence is a man between 18 and 35 years old in good health and CMV-seropositive. Specimen: PBMCs.

The CDR3 loop is CAITQLGQNYGYTF. CDR3 in DNA: TGTGCCATCACTCAGCTGGGACAGAATTATGGCTACACCTTC. The genes are TRBV10-3 and TRBJ1-2; 7 nucleotides align to TRBD1. This CDR3 has 14 amino acids. The V gene's germline CDR1 is ENHRY and CDR2 SYGVKD. After removal of 7 bases from V and 5 bases from J, the junction contained 10 bases not matched to a gene.